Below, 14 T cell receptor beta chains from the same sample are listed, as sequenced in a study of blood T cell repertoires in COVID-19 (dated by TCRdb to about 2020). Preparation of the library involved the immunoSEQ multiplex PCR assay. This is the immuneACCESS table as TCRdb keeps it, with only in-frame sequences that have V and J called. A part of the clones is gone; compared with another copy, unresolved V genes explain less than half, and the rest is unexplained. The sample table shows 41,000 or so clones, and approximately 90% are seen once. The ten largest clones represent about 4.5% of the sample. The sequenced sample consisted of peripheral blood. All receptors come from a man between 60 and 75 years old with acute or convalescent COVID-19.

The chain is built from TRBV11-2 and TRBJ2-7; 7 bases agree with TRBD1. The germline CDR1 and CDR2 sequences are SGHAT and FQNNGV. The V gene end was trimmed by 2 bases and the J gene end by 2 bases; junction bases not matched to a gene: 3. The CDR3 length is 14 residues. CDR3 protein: CASSLRQGAYEQYF. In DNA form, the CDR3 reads TGTGCCAGCAGCTTACGGCAGGGGGCCTACGAGCAGTACTTC.

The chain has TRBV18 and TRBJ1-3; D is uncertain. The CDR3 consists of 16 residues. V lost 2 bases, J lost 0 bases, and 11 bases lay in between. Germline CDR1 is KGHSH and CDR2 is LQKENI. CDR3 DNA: TGTGCCAGCTCACCAGCAGACTACATCTCTGGAAACACCATATATTTT. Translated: CASSPADYISGNTIYF.

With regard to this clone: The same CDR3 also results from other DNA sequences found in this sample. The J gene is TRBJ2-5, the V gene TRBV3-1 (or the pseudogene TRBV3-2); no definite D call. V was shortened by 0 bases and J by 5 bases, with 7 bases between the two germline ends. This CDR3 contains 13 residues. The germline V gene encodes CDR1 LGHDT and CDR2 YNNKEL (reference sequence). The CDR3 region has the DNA TGTGCCAGCAGCCAAGATGGGCTTGAGACCCAGTACTTC. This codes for CASSQDGLETQYF.

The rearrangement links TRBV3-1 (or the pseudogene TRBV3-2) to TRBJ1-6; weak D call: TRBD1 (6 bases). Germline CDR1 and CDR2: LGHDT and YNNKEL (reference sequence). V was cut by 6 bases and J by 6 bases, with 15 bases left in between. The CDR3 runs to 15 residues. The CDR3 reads CASRPLGQSNSPLHF. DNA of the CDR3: TGTGCCAGCAGGCCTCTCGGACAGTCTAATTCACCCCTCCACTTT.

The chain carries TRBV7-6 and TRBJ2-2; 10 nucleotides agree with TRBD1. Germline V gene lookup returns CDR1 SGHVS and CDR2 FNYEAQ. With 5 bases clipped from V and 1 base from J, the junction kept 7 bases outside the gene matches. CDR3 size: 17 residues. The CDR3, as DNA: TGTGCCAGCAGCGAGTCGGGGGACAGGGGGAACACCGGGGAGCTGTTTTTT. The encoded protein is CASSESGDRGNTGELFF.

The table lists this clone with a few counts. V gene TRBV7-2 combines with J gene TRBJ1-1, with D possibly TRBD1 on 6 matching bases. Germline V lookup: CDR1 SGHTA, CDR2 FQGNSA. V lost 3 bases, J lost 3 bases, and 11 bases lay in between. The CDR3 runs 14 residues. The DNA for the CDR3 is TGTGCCAGCAGCTTTCTTACAGGGTACACTGAAGCTTTCTTT. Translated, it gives CASSFLTGYTEAFF.

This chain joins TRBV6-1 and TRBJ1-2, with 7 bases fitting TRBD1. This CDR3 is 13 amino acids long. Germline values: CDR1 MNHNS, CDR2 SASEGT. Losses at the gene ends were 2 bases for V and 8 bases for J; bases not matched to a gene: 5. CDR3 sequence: CASSEPGQDGYTF. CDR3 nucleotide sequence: TGTGCCAGCAGTGAACCCGGACAGGACGGCTACACCTTC.

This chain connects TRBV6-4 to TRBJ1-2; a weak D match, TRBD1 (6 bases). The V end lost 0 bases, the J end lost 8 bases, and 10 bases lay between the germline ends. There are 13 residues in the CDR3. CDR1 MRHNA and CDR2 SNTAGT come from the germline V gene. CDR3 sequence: CASSDSRGLGYTF. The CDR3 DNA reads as TGTGCCAGCAGTGACTCCAGGGGCTTGGGCTACACCTTC.

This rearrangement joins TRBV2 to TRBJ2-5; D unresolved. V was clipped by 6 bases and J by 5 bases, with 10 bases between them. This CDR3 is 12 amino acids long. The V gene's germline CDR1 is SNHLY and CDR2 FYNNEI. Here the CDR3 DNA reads TGTGCCAGCAGGTCTGAGTGGGAGACCCAGTACTTC. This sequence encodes CASRSEWETQYF.

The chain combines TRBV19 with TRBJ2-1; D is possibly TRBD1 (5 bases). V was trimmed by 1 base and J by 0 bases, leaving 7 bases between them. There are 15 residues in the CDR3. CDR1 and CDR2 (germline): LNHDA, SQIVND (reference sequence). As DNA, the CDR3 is TGTGCCAGTAGTATAGGACAGAGCTCCTACAATGAGCAGTTCTTC. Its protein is CASSIGQSSYNEQFF. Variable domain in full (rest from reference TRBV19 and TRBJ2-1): DGGITQSPKYLFRKEGQNVTLSCEQNLNHDAMYWYRQDPGQGLRLIYYSQIVNDFQKGDIAEGYSVSREKKESFPLTVTSAQKNPTAFYLCASSIGQSSYNEQFFGPGTRLTVL.

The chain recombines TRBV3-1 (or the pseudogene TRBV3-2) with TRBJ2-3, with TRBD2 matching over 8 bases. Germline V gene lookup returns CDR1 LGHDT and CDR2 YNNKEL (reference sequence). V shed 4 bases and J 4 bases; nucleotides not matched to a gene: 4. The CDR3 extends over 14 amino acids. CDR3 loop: CASSPLTSADTQYF. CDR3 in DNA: TGTGCCAGCAGCCCACTGACTAGCGCAGATACGCAGTATTTT.

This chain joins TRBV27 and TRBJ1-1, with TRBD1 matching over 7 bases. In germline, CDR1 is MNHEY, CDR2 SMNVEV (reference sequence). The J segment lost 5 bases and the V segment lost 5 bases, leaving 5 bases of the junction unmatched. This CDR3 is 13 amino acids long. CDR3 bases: TGTGCCAGCAGTGGAACAGGGGTGACTGAAGCTTTCTTT. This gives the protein CASSGTGVTEAFF.

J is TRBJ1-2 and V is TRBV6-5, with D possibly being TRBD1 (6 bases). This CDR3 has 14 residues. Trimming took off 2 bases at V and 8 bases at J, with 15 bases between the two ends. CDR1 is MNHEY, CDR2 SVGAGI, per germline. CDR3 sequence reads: CASSYGIGGRGYTF. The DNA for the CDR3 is TGTGCCAGCAGTTACGGGATAGGGGGAAGAGGCTACACCTTC.

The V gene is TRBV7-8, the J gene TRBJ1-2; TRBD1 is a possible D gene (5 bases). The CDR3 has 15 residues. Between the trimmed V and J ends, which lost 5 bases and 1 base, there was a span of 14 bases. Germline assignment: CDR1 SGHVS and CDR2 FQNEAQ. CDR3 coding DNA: TGTGCCAGCAGCAGGCAGGGTTACCTTAACTATGGCTACACCTTC. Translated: CASSRQGYLNYGYTF.